These 21 T cell receptor beta chains were all obtained from the same sample, sequenced in a study of cytomegalovirus exposure and HLA in healthy donors. PCR used 60 Vbeta primers and 13 Jbeta primers. The assay was immunoSEQ multiplex PCR, and TCRdb's table has in-frame clones only and misses some. The table has 130,000 or so clones, around 80% seen once; the top ten hold 3.2%. Sequencing was done on a sample of PBMCs. These receptors all come from a man aged 18 to 30 in good health and CMV-seropositive.

The chain recombines TRBV28 with TRBJ2-3, with D perhaps TRBD1 (5 bases). Deletions cut 8 bases from V and 2 bases from J, with 11 bases between. The germline V gene has CDR1 MDHEN and CDR2 SYDVKM. The CDR3 covers 13 residues. CDR3 sequence reads: CASVSGITDTQYF. As DNA, the CDR3 is TGTGCCAGCGTCTCAGGGATCACAGATACGCAGTATTTT.

This sequence joins TRBV29-1 and TRBJ2-6; D might be TRBD1 (5 bases). From germline, CDR1 is SQVTM and CDR2 ANQGSEA. V was clipped by 3 bases and J by 0 bases, with 9 bases between them. The CDR3 extends over 15 amino acids. The CDR3 spells CSVETDHSGANVLTF. The CDR3 DNA reads as TGCAGCGTTGAGACAGACCACTCTGGGGCCAACGTCCTGACTTTC.

This chain connects TRBV28 to TRBJ2-7; 8 bases are a match to TRBD2. This CDR3 has 15 amino acids. The V and J ends lost 3 bases and 2 bases, in that order; junction bases with no gene match: 6. CDR1 MDHEN and CDR2 SYDVKM come from the germline V gene. The CDR3 spells CASSFETSATYEQYF. DNA for the CDR3: TGTGCCAGCAGTTTTGAGACTAGCGCGACCTACGAGCAGTACTTC. Variable domain in full (rest from reference TRBV28 and TRBJ2-7): DVKVTQSSRYLVKRTGEKVFLECVQDMDHENMFWYRQDPGLGLRLIYFSYDVKMKEKGDIPEGYSVSREKKERFSLILESASTNQTSMYLCASSFETSATYEQYFGPGTRLTVT.

The rearrangement links TRBV28 to TRBJ1-5, with 7 bases fitting TRBD1. The CDR3 covers 18 residues. From germline, CDR1 is MDHEN and CDR2 SYDVKM. V gave up 2 bases and J gave up 0 bases; unmatched junction bases: 10. CDR3 nucleotides: TGTGCCAGCAGTTTAGTGTGGGCAGGGGGATATAGCAATCAGCCCCAGCATTTT. It yields the protein CASSLVWAGGYSNQPQHF. Combining the CDR3 with reference TRBV28 and TRBJ1-5 gives the whole variable domain DVKVTQSSRYLVKRTGEKVFLECVQDMDHENMFWYRQDPGLGLRLIYFSYDVKMKEKGDIPEGYSVSREKKERFSLILESASTNQTSMYLCASSLVWAGGYSNQPQHFGDGTRLSIL.

The chain employs TRBV7-9 and TRBJ2-3; 7 bases line up with TRBD2. CDR3 length equals 17 residues. Germline assignment: CDR1 SEHNR and CDR2 FQNEAQ (reference sequence). Unmatched junction bases numbered 10, after V lost 2 bases and J lost 2 bases. CDR3 coding DNA: TGTGCCAGCAGCTTAATGGGCCCCGGGACTATCACAGATACGCAGTATTTT. Residues: CASSLMGPGTITDTQYF.

The chain couples TRBV4-1 to TRBJ2-6; D call uncertain. V lost 8 bases and J 1 base, leaving 18 bases between the germline ends. CDR3 length equals 17 residues. The germline CDR1 and CDR2 sequences are MGHRA and YSYEKL. The CDR3 region has the DNA TGCGCCAGCTCCTTACGCCTGGCTGATTCTGGGGCCAACGTCCTGACTTTC. Translating gives CASSLRLADSGANVLTF.

This chain connects TRBV6-6 to TRBJ2-3; TRBD2 aligns across 8 bases. CDR3 length equals 15 residues. Germline V gene sequence: CDR1 MNHNY, CDR2 SVGAGI (reference sequence). V trimming: 3 bases; J trimming: 4 bases; junction bases outside the gene matches: 6. CDR3 amino acids: CASSYEAGVSDTQYF. DNA of the CDR3: TGTGCCAGCAGTTATGAAGCGGGAGTATCAGATACGCAGTATTTT.

The rearrangement joins TRBV14 to TRBJ2-7; 8 bases fit TRBD2. Trimming cost V 3 bases and J 0 bases; bases outside gene matches: 4. This CDR3 contains 15 residues. CDR1 and CDR2 from the germline V gene are SGHDN and FVKESK. CDR3 nucleotide sequence: TGTGCCAGCAGCCATCCCGGGAGGGGCTCCTACGAGCAGTACTTC. Protein: CASSHPGRGSYEQYF.

This clone was detected a few times. V is TRBV9 and J is TRBJ2-7, with D tentatively TRBD2 (5 bases). Germline V gene sequence: CDR1 SGDLS, CDR2 YYNGEE. This CDR3 is built from 13 residues. V shed 7 bases and J shed 5 bases, with 16 bases lying between them. The CDR3 nucleotides are TGTGCCAGCTCCGACGGACTTGTGAACGAGCAGTACTTC. It codes for CASSDGLVNEQYF.

This chain uses TRBV14 with TRBJ1-2; no definite D call. V shed 6 bases and J shed 4 bases, with 12 bases lying between them. Germline V gene sequence: CDR1 SGHDN, CDR2 FVKESK. This CDR3 spans 13 amino acids. The CDR3 sequence: CASRPRGFYGYTF. Written as DNA, the CDR3 is TGTGCCAGCAGGCCCAGAGGGTTCTATGGCTACACCTTC.

This chain joins TRBV19 and TRBJ1-5, with TRBD1 as a possible D gene (5 bases). CDR1 LNHDA and CDR2 SQIVND come from the germline V gene (reference sequence). This CDR3 is built from 13 residues. The V end was cut by 8 bases, the J end by 3 bases, with 11 bases between. CDR3 protein: CASSDSTNQPQHF. CDR3 nucleotide sequence: TGTGCCAGTTCTGACAGTACCAATCAGCCCCAGCATTTT.

V gene TRBV29-1 combines with J gene TRBJ1-1; no definite D call. CDR1 SQVTM and CDR2 ANQGSEA come from the germline V gene. V lost 8 bases and J lost 1, with 14 bases in between. This CDR3 contains 13 residues. CDR3 residues: CSSARARNTEAFF. CDR3 in DNA: TGCAGCTCCGCCCGCGCACGGAACACTGAAGCTTTCTTT.

The J gene is TRBJ2-7, the V gene TRBV19; 11 bases are shared with TRBD1. Germline values: CDR1 LNHDA, CDR2 SQIVND (reference sequence). The ends lost 7 bases at V and 1 base at J; junction bases unmatched: 6. The CDR3 runs 15 residues. The CDR3 reads CASTSGTGGSYEQYF. DNA of the CDR3: TGTGCCAGTACCTCCGGGACAGGGGGTTCCTACGAGCAGTACTTC.

The rearrangement joins TRBV27 to TRBJ2-7; 12 bases align to TRBD2. The ends lost 6 bases at V and 2 bases at J; junction bases unmatched: 11. Germline values: CDR1 MNHEY, CDR2 SMNVEV (reference sequence). This CDR3 spans 17 amino acids. CDR3 in DNA: TGTGCCAGCAGACTTCAGGGAAGACTAGCGGGAGCCTACGAGCAGTACTTC. It codes for CASRLQGRLAGAYEQYF.

The table lists this clone with a count of one. The V gene is TRBV6-6, the J gene TRBJ2-7, with TRBD1 matching over 9 bases. CDR1 is MNHNY and CDR2 is SVGAGI in the germline V gene (reference sequence). This CDR3 contains 12 residues. Trimming cost V 7 bases and J 6 bases; bases outside gene matches: 4. CDR3 nucleotides: TGTGCCAGCAAACAGGGGGCAATCGAGCAGTACTTC. Residues: CASKQGAIEQYF.

V is TRBV6-5 and J is TRBJ2-7; D possibly corresponds to TRBD2 (6 bases). The V end lost 6 bases, the J end lost 6 bases, and 15 bases lay between the germline ends. CDR1 is MNHEY and CDR2 is SVGAGI in the germline V gene. The CDR3 length is 13 residues. Written as DNA, the CDR3 is TGTGCCAGCAGCCTAAACGGCGGGGTCGAGCAGTACTTC. Its translation is CASSLNGGVEQYF.

The chain links TRBV9 to TRBJ1-1, with 8 bases aligning to TRBD1. Germline V gene sequence: CDR1 SGDLS, CDR2 YYNGEE. J was trimmed by 6 bases and V by 0 bases; bases with no gene match: 4. CDR3 length: 14 amino acids. In DNA form, the CDR3 reads TGTGCCAGCAGCGTAGGTCTCAGGGGGCCTGAAGCTTTCTTT. Protein sequence: CASSVGLRGPEAFF.

This clone was seen only a few times. This sequence joins TRBV6-5 and TRBJ1-1; D uncertain. This CDR3 region has 13 residues. Between the trimmed V and J ends, which lost 0 bases and 7 bases, there was a span of 9 bases. The germline CDR1 and CDR2 sequences are MNHEY and SVGAGI. Here the CDR3 DNA reads TGTGCCAGCAGTTACTCTGAGAGGAGTGAAGCTTTCTTT. Translation gives CASSYSERSEAFF.

Worth noting for this clone: The same CDR3 also results from other DNA sequences found in this sample. The chain recombines TRBV19 with TRBJ2-7; 8 positions agree with TRBD1. J lost 4 bases, V lost 3 bases, and 8 bases had no gene match. The CDR3 contains 15 residues. CDR1 LNHDA and CDR2 SQIVND come from the germline V gene (reference sequence). The DNA for the CDR3 is TGTGCCAGTAGTATTGGGAGCAGGGGGCCTTACGAGCAGTACTTC. It yields the protein CASSIGSRGPYEQYF.

The chain recombines TRBV5-1 with TRBJ2-6; perhaps TRBD1 as D (6 bases). The CDR3 is 13 amino acids. The V gene's germline CDR1 is SGHRS and CDR2 YFSETQ. With 5 bases removed from V and 12 bases from J, the gap between germline ends came to 15 bases. The DNA of the CDR3 is TGCGCCAGCAGACCCCGGGACAACCGCGTCCTGACTTTC. Translation gives CASRPRDNRVLTF.

In its sample, this clone was seen once. The J gene is TRBJ1-1, the V gene TRBV28; D is unclear. This CDR3 comprises 12 residues. CDR1 and CDR2 (germline): MDHEN, SYDVKM. Trimming pared 7 bases from V and 4 bases from J, leaving 10 bases between. This chain's CDR3 is CASTPGGTEAFF. CDR3 bases: TGTGCCAGCACCCCGGGAGGCACTGAAGCTTTCTTT. Full variable domain (missing parts from reference TRBV28 and TRBJ1-1): DVKVTQSSRYLVKRTGEKVFLECVQDMDHENMFWYRQDPGLGLRLIYFSYDVKMKEKGDIPEGYSVSREKKERFSLILESASTNQTSMYLCASTPGGTEAFFGQGTRLTVV.